The T cell receptor (beta chain) described here comes from a study of vaccination and CD4 T cells after COVID-19. The CDR3 has 16 residues. The V gene end was trimmed by 6 bases and the J gene end by 5 bases; junction bases not matched to a gene: 13. An Oncomine TCR Beta short-read assay was used to sequence the DNA from cultured CD4+ T cells. Using its own MiXCR run on the PCR reads, TCRdb lists one record per CDR3 protein. The sample lists about 14,000 distinct CDR3 sequences, over 25% occurring once. Treatment: roughly 10-day PBMC culture with coronavirus spike peptide pools or control peptides (ViraFEST assay). The sample holds a few counts of this clonotype. Its antigen remains unknown.

This clonotype was obtained from a human donor with COVID-19. Sequencing used cultured CD4+ T cells from blood. The chain is built from TRBV12-3 or TRBV12-4 and TRBJ2-5, with 9 bases that match TRBD2. The CDR3 coding sequence is TGTGCCAGCAGCCCGTTTGGGCGGGGGGGCGAGGAGACCCAGTACTTC. It codes for CASSPFGRGGEETQYF.